What follows are 27 T cell receptor beta chains derived from one specimen sequenced in a study of response to subunit inactivated influenza vaccine. MiXCR was run by TCRdb on the RT-PCR reads, yielding one entry per CDR3 protein. The repertoire holds around 480,000 distinct CDR3 sequences, about 15% seen once, with around 3% in the top ten. The material was CD4+ T cells sorted from PBMCs, obtained around 25 months after vaccination. The receptors come from a man in his fifties or sixties who received an inactivated influenza vaccine.

This chain's CDR3 is CASSLWGPHTEAFF. DNA of the CDR3: TGTGCCAGCAGTTTATGGGGGCCCCACACTGAAGCTTTCTTT. The rearrangement joins TRBV28 to TRBJ1-1; tentatively, D is TRBD1 (5 bases). CDR3 length equals 14 residues. The V gene lost 0 bases and the J gene lost 3 bases, with 8 bases spanning the gap. Germline V gives CDR1 MDHEN, CDR2 SYDVKM.

The chain has TRBV6-5 and TRBJ2-3; 9 positions agree with TRBD2. The CDR3 runs 15 residues. V lost 8 bases to trimming and J lost 3 bases; unmatched junction nucleotides: 9. CDR1 and CDR2 (germline): MNHEY, SVGAGI. CDR3: CASVSGRSGTDTQYF. CDR3 nucleotide sequence: TGTGCCAGCGTTAGCGGGAGAAGCGGAACAGATACGCAGTATTTT.

This clonotype was counted a few times. This sequence joins TRBV19 and TRBJ2-7; TRBD2 matches at 9 bases. Unmatched junction bases numbered 2, after V lost 4 bases and J lost 7 bases. Germline values: CDR1 LNHDA, CDR2 SQIVND (reference sequence). This CDR3 spans 12 amino acids. Here the CDR3 DNA reads TGTGCCAGTAGTACTAGCGGGATGGAGCAGTACTTC. Translating it yields CASSTSGMEQYF.

This clonotype was recorded at least ten times. The chain joins TRBV20-1 to TRBJ2-7; 10 bases are shared with TRBD1. CDR1 is DFQATT, CDR2 SNEGSKA, per germline (reference sequence). The length of the CDR3 is 11 residues. The CDR3 spells CRGDRGKEQYF. CDR3 DNA: TGCAGGGGGGACAGGGGTAAAGAGCAGTACTTC.

This rearrangement joins TRBV20-1 to TRBJ2-2; D call uncertain. The CDR3 length is 13 residues. V lost 1 base, J lost 1 base, and 4 bases lay in between. In germline, CDR1 is DFQATT, CDR2 SNEGSKA (reference sequence). This CDR3 reads CSARGGNTGELFF. The CDR3 DNA follows: TGCAGTGCTAGAGGAGGGAACACCGGGGAGCTGTTTTTT.

There are a few counts of this clonotype. The J gene is TRBJ2-7, the V gene TRBV5-8; maybe TRBD1 (6 bases). The CDR3 sequence is 14 residues long. Trimming stripped 2 bases from V and 3 bases from J, with 12 bases between. CDR1 is SGHTS and CDR2 is YDEGEE in the germline V gene. This chain's CDR3 is CASSLGQSDYEQYF. DNA of the CDR3: TGTGCCAGCAGCTTAGGACAGTCCGACTACGAGCAGTACTTC.

The chain uses TRBV30 and TRBJ1-1, with no clear D. Trimming stripped 0 bases from V and 4 bases from J, with 9 bases between. The CDR3 extends over 13 amino acids. Germline V lookup: CDR1 GTSNPN, CDR2 SVGIG (reference sequence). CDR3 bases: TGTGCCTGGAGTGTACCCGGGAGCACTGAAGCTTTCTTT. Translated, it gives CAWSVPGSTEAFF.

V and J are TRBV7-8 and TRBJ2-7, with D perhaps matching TRBD1 or TRBD2 (5 bases each). Looked up from germline, CDR1 is SGHVS and CDR2 is FQNEAQ. The CDR3 is 13 residues long. V lost 5 bases and J 6 bases, leaving 14 bases between the germline ends. Written as DNA, the CDR3 is TGTGCCAGCAGCCGGGACGATGCTCGCGAGCAGTACTTC. Its protein product is CASSRDDAREQYF.

This clonotype was recorded many times. The chain carries TRBV28 and TRBJ2-4; perhaps TRBD1 as D (7 bases). Germline V CDR1 and CDR2: MDHEN, SYDVKM. The CDR3 consists of 15 residues. The V gene lost 3 bases and the J gene lost 8 bases, with 17 bases spanning the gap. The CDR3 spells CASSLAGGPRDIQYF. The DNA of the CDR3 is TGTGCCAGCAGTTTGGCAGGGGGGCCCCGGGACATTCAGTACTTC.

This clonotype was seen a few times. The chain joins TRBV3-1 to TRBJ2-5, with a weak D call TRBD1 (5 bases). There are 14 residues in the CDR3. CDR1 and CDR2 from the germline V gene are LGHDT and YNNKEL (reference sequence). V was trimmed by 2 bases and J by 5 bases, leaving 12 bases between them. This CDR3 is CASSQTTVRETQYF. The CDR3 coding sequence is TGTGCCAGCAGCCAAACGACAGTACGGGAGACCCAGTACTTC.

This clonotype showed up just a few times. The chain combines TRBV9 with TRBJ1-2; D gene ambiguous. Germline V gene sequence: CDR1 SGDLS, CDR2 YYNGEE. Trimming removed 0 bases at V and 2 bases at J, with 11 bases between. The CDR3 is 15 amino acids. Here the CDR3 reads CASSVEGNRNYGYTF. Written as DNA, the CDR3 is TGTGCCAGCAGCGTAGAAGGAAACAGAAACTATGGCTACACCTTC.

This clonotype showed up just a few times. This chain uses TRBV20-1 with TRBJ1-1; D gene unclear. Looked up from germline, CDR1 is DFQATT and CDR2 is SNEGSKA (reference sequence). There are 11 residues in the CDR3. V shed 4 bases and J shed 8 bases, with 11 bases lying between them. The CDR3 coding sequence is TGCAGTGCTATCGGACTGATGGAAGCTTTCTTT. Its protein product is CSAIGLMEAFF.

Only a few counts were recorded for this clonotype. This sequence joins TRBV7-8 and TRBJ2-1; D is undetermined. Germline lookup yields CDR1 SGHVS and CDR2 FQNEAQ. Trimming stripped 3 bases from V and 5 bases from J, with 11 bases between. The CDR3 consists of 14 residues. The CDR3 DNA is TGTGCCAGCAGCTTTCAAGCGCTGGACAATGAGCAGTTCTTC. Residues: CASSFQALDNEQFF.

This chain links TRBV30 with TRBJ2-3; the D is unclear. This CDR3 spans 12 amino acids. The germline V gene encodes CDR1 GTSNPN and CDR2 SVGIG (reference sequence). V was trimmed by 1 base and J by 9 bases, leaving 11 bases between them. The CDR3 sequence: CAWSADGNTQYF. CDR3 bases: TGTGCCTGGAGTGCCGACGGAAACACGCAGTATTTT.

The chain recombines TRBV7-9 with TRBJ2-3; 8 bases map to TRBD2. V trimming: 5 bases; J trimming: 1 base; junction bases outside the gene matches: 11. The CDR3 spans 17 residues. The germline gives CDR1 SEHNR, CDR2 FQNEAQ (reference sequence). The DNA for the CDR3 is TGTGCCAGCAGCCCACAGGCGGGGGGCCCTCGCACAGATACGCAGTATTTT. This sequence encodes CASSPQAGGPRTDTQYF.

J is TRBJ2-3 and V is TRBV4-3, with D possibly TRBD1 on 6 matching bases. Germline V gene lookup returns CDR1 LGHNA and CDR2 YSLEER. V dropped 4 bases and J dropped 5 bases, with 13 bases sitting between them. The CDR3 spans 14 residues. The CDR3 loop is CASSLNQGIDTQYF. CDR3 DNA: TGCGCCAGCAGCCTCAATCAGGGGATAGATACGCAGTATTTT.

This clonotype has just a few counts. The rearrangement joins TRBV21-1 to TRBJ2-1; the D call TRBD1 from the table was never checked on the DNA. TRBV21-1 is designated a pseudogene. This CDR3 spans 17 amino acids. CDR3 coding DNA: TGTGCCAGCAGCAAAGTGAGGGACAGGGAATGTAGGAATGAGCAGTTCTTC. Translated: CASSKVRDRECRNEQFF.

A few counts support this clonotype. This chain uses TRBV12-3 or TRBV12-4 with TRBJ1-4; the D is unclear. The CDR3 loop spans 13 amino acids. Between the trimmed V and J ends, which lost 5 bases and 4 bases, there was a span of 8 bases. The DNA of the CDR3 is TGTGCCAGCAGTGTCCTAGGTAATGAAAAACTGTTTTTT. It specifies CASSVLGNEKLFF.

There are many counts of this clonotype. This chain uses TRBV3-1 with TRBJ2-2; D is uncertain. The germline V gene encodes CDR1 LGHDT and CDR2 YNNKEL (reference sequence). Between the trimmed V and J ends, which lost 2 bases and 6 bases, there was a span of 1 base. The CDR3 consists of 11 residues. CDR3 coding DNA: TGTGCCAGCAGCCAATCCGGGGAGCTGTTTTTT. Amino acid sequence: CASSQSGELFF.

The CDR3 here is CASSQDWQGGGYTF. CDR3 DNA sequence: TGCGCCAGCAGCCAAGATTGGCAGGGTGGTGGCTACACCTTC. The chain joins TRBV4-3 to TRBJ1-2; tentatively, D is TRBD1 (5 bases). The CDR3 has 14 amino acids. Germline values: CDR1 LGHNA, CDR2 YSLEER. Trimming took off 0 bases at V and 7 bases at J, with 12 bases between the two ends.

The chain recombines TRBV10-3 with TRBJ2-7, with 9 bases aligning to TRBD1. The V and J ends lost 8 bases and 4 bases, in that order; junction bases with no gene match: 3. The CDR3 spans 12 residues. Germline assignment: CDR1 ENHRY and CDR2 SYGVKD. The CDR3 region has the DNA TGTGCCATCGCGGACAGGGGTTACGAGCAGTACTTC. It yields the protein CAIADRGYEQYF.

V and J are TRBV5-1 and TRBJ2-3, with D unresolved. The germline V gene encodes CDR1 SGHRS and CDR2 YFSETQ. V dropped 4 bases and J dropped 3 bases, with 9 bases sitting between them. There are 13 residues in the CDR3. CDR3 DNA sequence: TGCGCCAGCAGCATCTCCGGGACAGATACGCAGTATTTT. Protein product: CASSISGTDTQYF.

This clonotype was seen a few times. The chain combines TRBV7-2 with TRBJ2-3; D gene uncertain. The CDR3 has 15 amino acids. Per germline, CDR1 SGHTA and CDR2 FQGNSA. V lost 6 bases, J lost 0 bases, and 13 bases lay in between. Here the CDR3 reads CASSLQYPSTDTQYF. The CDR3 DNA reads as TGTGCCAGCAGTCTCCAGTATCCTAGCACAGATACGCAGTATTTT.

The gene calls are TRBV5-1 and TRBJ2-1; 8 bases align to TRBD2. Germline lookup yields CDR1 SGHRS and CDR2 YFSETQ. Trimming cost V 5 bases and J 0 bases; bases outside gene matches: 7. The CDR3 covers 16 residues. CDR3 in DNA: TGCGCCAGCAGACCCATAGCGGGGAACTCCTACAATGAGCAGTTCTTC. Translation: CASRPIAGNSYNEQFF.

This clonotype was counted at least ten times. The chain recombines TRBV20-1 with TRBJ2-7, with D perhaps assigned TRBD1 or TRBD2 (6 bases each). Between the trimmed V and J ends, which lost 3 bases and 6 bases, there was a span of 18 bases. This CDR3 has 14 amino acids. Germline loops: CDR1 DFQATT, CDR2 SNEGSKA (reference sequence). CDR3 loop: CSARKRQEGSEQYF. DNA for the CDR3: TGCAGTGCTAGGAAACGACAGGAGGGCTCCGAGCAGTACTTC.

The chain employs TRBV20-1 and TRBJ2-7; 8 positions agree with TRBD1. V was clipped by 0 bases and J by 4 bases; unmatched bases: 5. Germline V gene lookup returns CDR1 DFQATT and CDR2 SNEGSKA (reference sequence). The CDR3 consists of 14 residues. Here the CDR3 reads CSAREDRGLYEQYF. DNA of the CDR3: TGCAGTGCTAGAGAAGACAGGGGTTTATACGAGCAGTACTTC.

V gene TRBV19 combines with J gene TRBJ1-5; D unresolved. V gave up 8 bases and J gave up 0 bases, with 5 bases separating them. The CDR3 extends over 12 amino acids. CDR1 is LNHDA and CDR2 is SQIVND in the germline V gene (reference sequence). The CDR3 DNA reads TGTGCCAGTGGCTATAGCAATCAGCCCCAGCATTTT. It specifies CASGYSNQPQHF.